The rows below give T cell receptor beta chains drawn from one sample of a study of T-cell reconstitution after alpha-beta-depleted transplantation in children. Each CDR3 protein is one row after TCRdb ran MiXCR on the PCR reads. The table includes hundreds of thousands of distinct CDR3 sequences, roughly 13% detected once. The input for sequencing was PBMCs, taken before TCRalphabeta/CD19-depleted stem cell transplant. These receptors were collected from a girl under 10 years old with congenital amegakaryocytic thrombocytopenia, due to receive a stem cell transplant. Both conserved end residues are part of each CDR3. The order of the fields is D gene, clone size, V gene, J gene, CDR3 protein, CDR3 DNA. The D gene is left open where the match is weak. Not every row has a clone size; where given, it reads once, few, many or a size class.

d_call: -
clone_size: many
v_call: TRBV20-1
j_call: TRBJ1-2
cdr3_aa: CSARNPQLPTNYGYTF
cdr3_nt: TGCAGTGCTAGAAACCCACAACTGCCTACTAACTATGGCTACACCTTC

d_call: TRBD2
clone_size: many
v_call: TRBV20-1
j_call: TRBJ2-2
cdr3_aa: CSASGLANTGELFF
cdr3_nt: TGCAGTGCTAGCGGACTAGCGAACACCGGGGAGCTGTTTTTT

d_call: -
clone_size: -
v_call: TRBV3-1
j_call: TRBJ2-1
cdr3_aa: CASSQDSTGSGGDEQFF
cdr3_nt: TGTGCCAGCAGCCAAGATAGTACCGGGTCGGGCGGGGATGAGCAGTTCTTC

d_call: -
clone_size: many
v_call: TRBV10-1
j_call: TRBJ2-5
cdr3_aa: CASSESSSFGETQYF
cdr3_nt: TGCGCCAGCAGTGAAAGTTCTAGCTTTGGAGAGACCCAGTACTTC

d_call: -
clone_size: -
v_call: TRBV30
j_call: TRBJ1-1
cdr3_aa: CAWSVRAEAFF
cdr3_nt: TGTGCCTGGAGTGTTAGGGCCGAAGCTTTCTTT

d_call: -
clone_size: few
v_call: TRBV30
j_call: TRBJ2-3
cdr3_aa: CAWTKAGDTQYF
cdr3_nt: TGTGCCTGGACCAAGGCCGGGGATACGCAGTATTTT

d_call: -
clone_size: -
v_call: TRBV7-9
j_call: TRBJ2-7
cdr3_aa: CASSLDRSTYSYEQYF
cdr3_nt: TGTGCCAGCAGCCTGGACAGAAGTACTTACTCCTACGAGCAGTACTTC

d_call: -
clone_size: few
v_call: TRBV7-9
j_call: TRBJ1-2
cdr3_aa: CASSLARGANYGYTF
cdr3_nt: TGTGCCAGCAGCTTAGCGCGGGGGGCTAACTATGGCTACACCTTC

d_call: TRBD2
clone_size: -
v_call: TRBV12-3/TRBV12-4
j_call: TRBJ2-1
cdr3_aa: CASSFEGLAHNNEQFF
cdr3_nt: TGTGCCAGCAGTTTTGAGGGACTAGCGCACAACAATGAGCAGTTCTTC

d_call: -
clone_size: many
v_call: TRBV7-2
j_call: TRBJ2-7
cdr3_aa: CASSLVGSSHEQYF
cdr3_nt: TGTGCCAGCAGCTTAGTTGGGTCCTCCCACGAGCAGTACTTC

d_call: -
clone_size: -
v_call: TRBV5-1
j_call: TRBJ1-2
cdr3_aa: CASSLGATFGYTF
cdr3_nt: TGCGCCAGCAGCTTGGGGGCGACTTTTGGCTACACCTTC

d_call: TRBD1
clone_size: few
v_call: TRBV12-3/TRBV12-4
j_call: TRBJ2-5
cdr3_aa: CASSPGQGRETQYF
cdr3_nt: TGTGCCAGCAGTCCAGGACAGGGGAGAGAGACCCAGTACTTC

d_call: -
clone_size: few
v_call: TRBV7-8
j_call: TRBJ2-4
cdr3_aa: CASSFGQSTSLAKNIQYF
cdr3_nt: TGTGCCAGCAGCTTTGGACAGTCTACCAGTTTAGCCAAAAACATTCAGTACTTC

d_call: -
clone_size: few
v_call: TRBV6-1
j_call: TRBJ2-1
cdr3_aa: CASSPDWTRNEQFF
cdr3_nt: TGTGCCAGCAGCCCGGACTGGACTCGCAATGAGCAGTTCTTC

d_call: TRBD2
clone_size: few
v_call: TRBV12-3/TRBV12-4
j_call: TRBJ2-2
cdr3_aa: CASRLAGRNTGELFF
cdr3_nt: TGTGCCAGCAGATTAGCGGGTAGGAACACCGGGGAGCTGTTTTTT

d_call: TRBD1
clone_size: many
v_call: TRBV20-1
j_call: TRBJ1-5
cdr3_aa: CSAVRDRDYQPQHF
cdr3_nt: TGCAGTGCCGTTCGAGACAGGGACTATCAGCCCCAGCATTTT

d_call: TRBD1
clone_size: many
v_call: TRBV20-1
j_call: TRBJ1-2
cdr3_aa: CSACGTGGNYGYTF
cdr3_nt: TGCAGTGCCTGTGGGACAGGGGGCAACTATGGCTACACCTTC

d_call: -
clone_size: many
v_call: TRBV6-5
j_call: TRBJ2-7
cdr3_aa: CASSYPGTRAYEQYF
cdr3_nt: TGTGCCAGCAGTTATCCCGGGACCCGAGCCTACGAGCAGTACTTC

d_call: -
clone_size: few
v_call: TRBV5-1
j_call: TRBJ2-3
cdr3_aa: CASSKADFSSTDTQYF
cdr3_nt: TGCGCCAGCAGCAAGGCGGACTTTTCAAGCACAGATACGCAGTATTTT

d_call: -
clone_size: many
v_call: TRBV12-3/TRBV12-4
j_call: TRBJ2-4
cdr3_aa: CASSRVILAKNIQYF
cdr3_nt: TGTGCCAGCAGTAGAGTTATACTAGCCAAAAACATTCAGTACTTC

d_call: -
clone_size: few
v_call: TRBV6-1
j_call: TRBJ2-5
cdr3_aa: CASRGLGRETQYF
cdr3_nt: TGTGCCAGCAGGGGACTGGGGAGGGAGACCCAGTACTTC

d_call: TRBD1
clone_size: many
v_call: TRBV20-1
j_call: TRBJ2-7
cdr3_aa: CSANRQGESYEQYF
cdr3_nt: TGCAGTGCTAACAGACAGGGGGAATCCTACGAGCAGTACTTC

d_call: -
clone_size: -
v_call: TRBV20-1
j_call: TRBJ2-1
cdr3_aa: CSASFPGLYNEQFF
cdr3_nt: TGCAGTGCTAGCTTTCCGGGCCTCTACAATGAGCAGTTCTTC

d_call: -
clone_size: once
v_call: TRBV3-1
j_call: TRBJ1-5
cdr3_aa: CASSQDGISNQPQHF
cdr3_nt: TGTGCCAGCAGCCAAGATGGGATTAGCAATCAGCCCCAGCATTTT

d_call: -
clone_size: few
v_call: TRBV28
j_call: TRBJ2-7
cdr3_aa: CASSLIGLSYEQYF
cdr3_nt: TGTGCCAGCAGTTTAATAGGTCTCTCCTACGAGCAGTACTTC

d_call: TRBD1
clone_size: -
v_call: TRBV29-1
j_call: TRBJ2-3
cdr3_aa: CSVVGQGGLTDTQYF
cdr3_nt: TGCAGCGTTGTGGGACAGGGGGGTTTGACAGATACGCAGTATTTT

d_call: TRBD2
clone_size: few
v_call: TRBV5-1
j_call: TRBJ2-2
cdr3_aa: CASSLAASGGPGSGELFF
cdr3_nt: TGCGCCAGCAGCTTGGCAGCTAGCGGGGGCCCGGGTTCCGGGGAGCTGTTTTTT

d_call: -
clone_size: few
v_call: TRBV27
j_call: TRBJ2-3
cdr3_aa: CASYGTATDTQYF
cdr3_nt: TGTGCCAGCTACGGCACAGCCACAGATACGCAGTATTTT

d_call: TRBD2
clone_size: many
v_call: TRBV2
j_call: TRBJ2-7
cdr3_aa: CASKERESLYEQYF
cdr3_nt: TGTGCCAGCAAAGAGCGGGAGTCCTTATACGAGCAGTACTTC

d_call: TRBD1
clone_size: many
v_call: TRBV7-2
j_call: TRBJ2-7
cdr3_aa: CASSLRTGGLYEQYF
cdr3_nt: TGTGCCAGCAGCTTAAGGACAGGGGGATTGTACGAGCAGTACTTC

d_call: -
clone_size: -
v_call: TRBV20-1
j_call: TRBJ2-7
cdr3_aa: CSAPIYNKTSYEQYF
cdr3_nt: TGCAGTGCTCCTATATATAACAAAACGTCCTACGAGCAGTACTTC

d_call: TRBD2
clone_size: -
v_call: TRBV6-1
j_call: TRBJ2-1
cdr3_aa: CASSEKLAGAFYNEQFF
cdr3_nt: TGTGCCAGCAGTGAAAAACTAGCGGGAGCTTTTTACAATGAGCAGTTCTTC

d_call: TRBD2
clone_size: many
v_call: TRBV20-1
j_call: TRBJ2-3
cdr3_aa: CSARVAGVDTQYF
cdr3_nt: TGCAGTGCTAGAGTTGCGGGGGTAGATACGCAGTATTTT

d_call: -
clone_size: -
v_call: TRBV12-3/TRBV12-4
j_call: TRBJ2-7
cdr3_aa: CASSGASPPPEQYF
cdr3_nt: TGTGCCAGCAGCGGGGCTAGCCCTCCGCCCGAGCAGTACTTC

d_call: -
clone_size: few
v_call: TRBV12-3/TRBV12-4
j_call: TRBJ2-5
cdr3_aa: CASKRLPQETQYF
cdr3_nt: TGTGCCAGCAAGCGACTGCCACAAGAGACCCAGTACTTC

d_call: -
clone_size: many
v_call: TRBV5-1
j_call: TRBJ1-1
cdr3_aa: CASTGQLGNTEAFF
cdr3_nt: TGCGCCAGCACCGGACAGTTGGGGAACACTGAAGCTTTCTTT

d_call: -
clone_size: few
v_call: TRBV5-1
j_call: TRBJ2-2
cdr3_aa: CASTGPGDTGELFF
cdr3_nt: TGCGCCAGCACGGGGCCAGGGGACACCGGGGAGCTGTTTTTT

d_call: TRBD1
clone_size: -
v_call: TRBV20-1
j_call: TRBJ1-5
cdr3_aa: CSAQPLGGVYSNQPQHF
cdr3_nt: TGCAGTGCCCAACCCTTAGGGGGCGTCTATAGCAATCAGCCCCAGCATTTT

d_call: -
clone_size: few
v_call: TRBV12-3/TRBV12-4
j_call: TRBJ2-5
cdr3_aa: CASSLFQTETQYF
cdr3_nt: TGTGCCAGCAGTTTATTCCAAACAGAGACCCAGTACTTC

d_call: TRBD2
clone_size: many
v_call: TRBV29-1
j_call: TRBJ2-1
cdr3_aa: CSVELRTSLFNEQFF
cdr3_nt: TGCAGCGTTGAATTGAGGACTAGCTTATTCAACGAGCAGTTCTTC

d_call: TRBD1
clone_size: many
v_call: TRBV20-1
j_call: TRBJ1-2
cdr3_aa: CSAAGTGVNYGYTF
cdr3_nt: TGCAGTGCAGCCGGGACAGGGGTCAACTATGGCTACACCTTC

d_call: -
clone_size: -
v_call: TRBV13
j_call: TRBJ2-4
cdr3_aa: CASSAGLERRKNIQYF
cdr3_nt: TGTGCCAGCAGCGCCGGTTTGGAGCGGAGGAAAAACATTCAGTACTTC

d_call: -
clone_size: many
v_call: TRBV15
j_call: TRBJ1-5
cdr3_aa: CATSPNGRPQHF
cdr3_nt: TGTGCCACCAGCCCCAATGGCAGGCCCCAGCATTTT

d_call: TRBD1
clone_size: -
v_call: TRBV5-1
j_call: TRBJ1-3
cdr3_aa: CASSPGTAAGNTIYF
cdr3_nt: TGCGCCAGCAGCCCAGGGACAGCGGCAGGAAACACCATATATTTT

d_call: -
clone_size: many
v_call: TRBV20-1
j_call: TRBJ2-5
cdr3_aa: CSARPYIRRAQETQYF
cdr3_nt: TGCAGTGCTCGGCCCTATATCAGGCGGGCACAAGAGACCCAGTACTTC

d_call: TRBD1
clone_size: -
v_call: TRBV7-2
j_call: TRBJ2-7
cdr3_aa: CASKGDRDTYEQYF
cdr3_nt: TGTGCCAGCAAGGGGGACAGGGACACCTACGAGCAGTACTTC

d_call: -
clone_size: -
v_call: TRBV7-9
j_call: TRBJ2-3
cdr3_aa: CASSPQYTTKGDTQYF
cdr3_nt: TGTGCCAGCAGCCCACAGTACACGACAAAGGGAGATACGCAGTATTTT